The rows below give T cell receptor beta chains drawn from one sample of a study of blood T cell repertoires in COVID-19. Clones were read by immunoSEQ multiplex PCR, and TCRdb kept only the in-frame ones, dropping some. There are some 76,000 clones in the sample; 90% occur only once, and over 4% lies in the top ten. Sequences were obtained from peripheral blood. The receptors originated from a woman younger than 30 with acute or convalescent COVID-19. Each CDR3 is given with its conserved first and last residue. D genes are given only for firm matches. The size entry is marked missing in some rows and otherwise reads once, few, many or a size class.

j_call	v_call	clone_size	d_call	cdr3_nt	cdr3_aa
TRBJ2-7	TRBV6-2/TRBV6-3	-	-	TGTGCCAGCAGCCTTAGCTCCTACGAGCAGTACTTC	CASSLSSYEQYF
TRBJ2-1	TRBV5-4	-	TRBD2	TGTGCCAGCCGACGGCGGGGGGGCCGGTATGAGCAGTTCTTC	CASRRRGGRYEQFF
TRBJ1-1	TRBV7-8	-	-	TGTGCCAGCAGCTTAGTCGGGAACACTGAAGCTTTCTTT	CASSLVGNTEAFF
TRBJ2-7	TRBV6-4	-	-	TGTGCCAGCAGTAAGGAGTCAGGGTACGAGCAGTACTTC	CASSKESGYEQYF
TRBJ1-5	TRBV28	-	-	TGTGCCAGCAGTCCCGCCGGGGGGGAGAATCAGCCCCAGCATTTT	CASSPAGGENQPQHF
TRBJ2-2	TRBV30	-	TRBD1	TGTGCCTGGAGAACACCCTTGGACAGGGCGGGCACCGGGGAGCTGTTTTTT	CAWRTPLDRAGTGELFF
TRBJ2-3	TRBV7-9	-	TRBD2	TGTGCCAGCAGCTTTCTACTAGCGGGAGAGTCAGATACGCAGTATTTT	CASSFLLAGESDTQYF
TRBJ1-5	TRBV19	-	-	TGTGCCAGTAGTATAGTACAGGGAGGGGGCAATCAGCCCCAGCATTTT	CASSIVQGGGNQPQHF
TRBJ1-2	TRBV29-1	-	TRBD1	TGCAGCGTTGTTCCACAGGGGGCCGGAGGCTACACCTTC	CSVVPQGAGGYTF
TRBJ2-7	TRBV6-2/TRBV6-3	-	-	TGTGCCAGCAGTTACTCCGGCACTAACTACGAGCAGTACTTC	CASSYSGTNYEQYF
TRBJ2-6	TRBV18	-	-	TGTGCCAGCTCACCACGACAGTCTGGGGCCAACGTCCTGACTTTC	CASSPRQSGANVLTF
TRBJ1-6	TRBV27	once	-	TGTGCCAGCAGTCCAGAGACAGGCCGGGGTTCACCCCTCCACTTT	CASSPETGRGSPLHF
TRBJ2-7	TRBV11-2	-	-	TGTGCCAGCAGCCATGAAATCGGGACTCACAAGCAGTACTTC	CASSHEIGTHKQYF
TRBJ1-6	TRBV19	-	TRBD1	TGTGCCAGTAGCCAAAGACAGGGTTTTTCACCCCTCCACTTT	CASSQRQGFSPLHF
TRBJ2-2	TRBV7-2	-	TRBD1	TGTGCCAGCAGCTCCGGGACAGGGGTAACCGGGGAGCTGTTTTTT	CASSSGTGVTGELFF
TRBJ2-1	TRBV5-1	-	TRBD2	TGCGCCAGCAGCTTGGTCGCGGGGGGGTACAATGAGCAGTTCTTC	CASSLVAGGYNEQFF
TRBJ2-5	TRBV4-1	few	TRBD2	TGCGCCAGCAGCCACCCGGGACTAGCGGGGGGGCCTTTTCAAGAGACCCAGTACTTC	CASSHPGLAGGPFQETQYF
TRBJ1-5	TRBV30	-	-	TGTGCCTGGAGTGTAGGACAGTATAATCAGCCCCAGCATTTT	CAWSVGQYNQPQHF
TRBJ1-6	TRBV2	-	-	TGTGCCAGCAGTCAGGGTTTACCCTATAATTCACCCCTCCACTTT	CASSQGLPYNSPLHF
TRBJ2-1	TRBV19	-	TRBD1	TGTGCCAGTAGTCCGCGGGACAGGGGTGTGTATGAGCAGTTCTTC	CASSPRDRGVYEQFF
TRBJ1-2	TRBV7-9	-	TRBD1	TGTGCCAGCAGCTTAGGGGGGACAGGGTATGGCTACACCTTC	CASSLGGTGYGYTF
TRBJ2-2	TRBV19	-	TRBD1	TGTGCCAGTCAGAGGAAGGGACAGGGGAACACCGGGGAGCTGTTTTTT	CASQRKGQGNTGELFF
TRBJ2-5	TRBV20-1	-	-	TGCAGTGCGGAGGCCCGGGAGACCCAGTACTTC	CSAEARETQYF
TRBJ2-5	TRBV2	-	TRBD2	TGTGCCAGCAGTGCCGGCAGGACTAGCGTCCAAGAGACCCAGTACTTC	CASSAGRTSVQETQYF
TRBJ2-3	TRBV2	many	-	TGTGCCAGCAGTGTTACTCCAGATACGCAGTATTTT	CASSVTPDTQYF
TRBJ1-1	TRBV6-5	-	-	TGTGCCAGCAGACGAGGGATGAAGAACACTGAAGCTTTCTTT	CASRRGMKNTEAFF
TRBJ2-2	TRBV5-1	-	-	TGCGCCAGCAGCCCTTCCGCCGGGGAAGCCCTCACCGGGGAGCTGTTTTTT	CASSPSAGEALTGELFF
TRBJ2-7	TRBV7-9	-	-	TGTGCCAGCAGCGCCGGAACAGGTTCGGTCGAGCAGTACTTC	CASSAGTGSVEQYF
TRBJ1-1	TRBV6-5	few	-	TGTGCCAGCAGTTCACAGGGACGACTGAACACTGAAGCTTTCTTT	CASSSQGRLNTEAFF
TRBJ1-4	TRBV19	-	TRBD1	TGTGCCAGTAGTTCCGCCGGGACAGGTCGGGAAAAACTGTTTTTT	CASSSAGTGREKLFF
TRBJ2-2	TRBV7-6	-	-	TGTGCCAGCAGCAAAAACTCGGGACTGATTACCGGGGAGCTGTTTTTT	CASSKNSGLITGELFF
TRBJ2-5	TRBV5-4	-	TRBD1	TGTGCCAGCAGCTCAAGACAGGGCCAGACCCAGTACTTC	CASSSRQGQTQYF
TRBJ2-3	TRBV11-2	-	TRBD2	TGTGCCAGCAGCTTAGAGGTCCGGACTAGCGGGAACACAGATACGCAGTATTTT	CASSLEVRTSGNTDTQYF
TRBJ1-1	TRBV30	-	TRBD1	TGTGCCGGGAAGGACAGGGGGCGATGGACTGAAGCTTTCTTT	CAGKDRGRWTEAFF
TRBJ2-3	TRBV4-1	-	-	TGCGCCAGCAGCCAAGCTGGGGACTTACGCACAGATACGCAGTATTTT	CASSQAGDLRTDTQYF
TRBJ2-5	TRBV10-3	-	TRBD2	TGTGCCATAAGCGGGGGCCCCGAAGAGACCCAGTACTTC	CAISGGPEETQYF
TRBJ2-2	TRBV9	-	TRBD2	TGTGCCAGCAGCCACCGGGATCTCGGGGGGGACACCGGGGAGCTGTTTTTT	CASSHRDLGGDTGELFF
TRBJ2-1	TRBV12-5	once	TRBD2	TGTGCTAGTGGTTTGGTATTGGGACTAGCGGGATCTGAGCAGTTCTTC	CASGLVLGLAGSEQFF
TRBJ1-6	TRBV23-1	once	TRBD1	TGCGCCAGCAGTCAAATAGACGGACAGGGACACTATAATTCACCCCTCCACTTT	CASSQIDGQGHYNSPLHF
TRBJ2-6	TRBV7-2	-	TRBD2	TGTGCCAGCAGCCCCAGACTAGCGGGAGTGTTGTTAGGGGCCAACGTCCTGACTTTC	CASSPRLAGVLLGANVLTF
TRBJ1-3	TRBV28	-	-	TGTGCCAGCAGTTCCTTCTTGCTGGGCATTATCTCTGGAAACACCATATATTTT	CASSSFLLGIISGNTIYF
TRBJ1-1	TRBV19	-	-	TGTGCCAGTAGCCCTCGAGCCCAGGGCTCTGCAGCTTTCTTT	CASSPRAQGSAAFF
TRBJ1-2	TRBV12-3/TRBV12-4	-	TRBD1	TGTGCCAGCAGACAAGACAGGGACTATGGCTACACCTTC	CASRQDRDYGYTF
TRBJ1-1	TRBV5-1	-	TRBD1	TGCGCCAGCAGCTCGAACAGGGGGTACACTGAAGCTTTCTTT	CASSSNRGYTEAFF